The clone carrying this T cell receptor (beta chain) was detected only a few times. As yet, its antigen is unknown. This sample was included in a study of CD8 T cells in ankylosing spondylitis. Whole-study findings and limits: Matched ankylosing spondylitis synovial fluid reportedly contained a significantly enriched population of disease-linked clones. Characteristic, it appeared, of ankylosing spondylitis blood was a TCR beta motif of roughly 8 highly homologous variants.

TCRdb called the 5' RACE reads again in MiXCR, with one record for every CDR3 protein. There are under 250,000 distinct CDR3 sequences in the sample; roughly 32% occur only once, and roughly 4.2% lies in the top ten. Unmatched junction bases numbered 7, after V lost 6 bases and J lost 4 bases. The CDR3 contains 14 residues. The sample taken for sequencing was blood, either unsorted or a sorted T cell fraction (not recorded which). The rearrangement uses TRBV12-3 or TRBV12-4 and TRBJ1-2; 8 bases line up with TRBD1. The receptor was isolated from a male donor with ankylosing spondylitis or in good health (not recorded which). The CDR3 DNA follows: TGTGCCAGCAGCAACGACAGGGGCAGCTATGGCTACACCTTC. Amino acid sequence: CASSNDRGSYGYTF.